The 7 T cell receptor beta chains reported below all come from one sample, sequenced in a study of cytomegalovirus exposure and HLA in healthy donors. Use of 60 Vbeta and 13 Jbeta primers characterized the PCR. Here immunoSEQ multiplex PCR was the method, and the copy in TCRdb shows in-frame clones only, minus some. The sample carries roughly 240,000 clones, roughly 85% recorded once. The sequencing sample was made of PBMCs. These receptors originate from a girl aged 2-9 years in good health and CMV-seronegative.

The chain has TRBV2 and TRBJ2-7, with 9 positions matching TRBD1. V trimming: 1 base; J trimming: 6 bases; junction bases outside the gene matches: 13. Germline V gene lookup returns CDR1 SNHLY and CDR2 FYNNEI. There are 17 residues in the CDR3. CDR3 protein: CASSEDFGYRGHFEQYF. CDR3 nucleotide sequence: TGTGCCAGCAGTGAAGATTTTGGGTACAGGGGGCACTTCGAGCAGTACTTC.

As for this clone: One end of the junction fails to match germline, which may point to a read error. The chain joins TRBV7-9 to TRBJ2-1; the match to TRBD2 covers 9 bases. In germline, CDR1 is SEHNR, CDR2 FQNEAQ (reference sequence). This CDR3 spans 18 amino acids. Here the CDR3 DNA reads TGTTCCAGCAGCTTAGGGGTTAGCGGGAGACAATCCTACAATGAGCAGTTCTTC. It specifies CSSSLGVSGRQSYNEQFF.

The chain combines TRBV14 with TRBJ2-7; 10 nucleotides agree with TRBD1. CDR3 length equals 16 residues. V lost 3 bases and J lost 3; bases outside the gene matches: 8. Germline V gene data show CDR1 as SGHDN and CDR2 as FVKESK. CDR3 loop: CASSHRGWDRGYEQYF. In DNA, the CDR3 is TGTGCCAGCAGCCATCGAGGGTGGGACAGGGGCTACGAGCAGTACTTC.

The chain has TRBV7-9 and TRBJ1-3, with D perhaps TRBD1 (6 bases). The CDR3 is made up of 13 amino acids. Germline V gene lookup returns CDR1 SEHNR and CDR2 FQNEAQ (reference sequence). Trimming removed 2 bases from V and 7 bases from J, with 9 bases in between. CDR3 sequence reads: CASSLRGANTIYF. DNA of the CDR3: TGTGCCAGCAGCTTACGGGGGGCCAACACCATATATTTT.

The chain links TRBV30 to TRBJ1-5, with TRBD1 identical over 7 bases. The CDR3 contains 16 residues. The germline gives CDR1 GTSNPN, CDR2 SVGIG (reference sequence). Germline trimming cut 0 bases from V and 7 bases from J; bases unmatched to any gene: 12. DNA for the CDR3: TGTGCCTGGAGTGTCCCGTATGAGGGCAGGGGGCAGCCCCAGCATTTT. It is translated as CAWSVPYEGRGQPQHF. The complete variable domain, with remaining parts taken from reference TRBV30 and TRBJ1-5, reads SQTIHQWPATLVQPVGSPLSLECTVEGTSNPNLYWYRQAAGRGLQLLFYSVGIGQISSEVPQNLSASRPQDRQFILSSKKLLLSDSGFYLCAWSVPYEGRGQPQHFGDGTRLSIL.

The CDR3 region has the DNA TGTGCCAGCAGCGTAGGGGCCGGACAGGCCTACGAGCAGTACTTC. Its protein product is CASSVGAGQAYEQYF. The chain recombines TRBV9 with TRBJ2-7; 7 bases line up with TRBD1. Germline-derived CDR1 and CDR2 are SGDLS and YYNGEE. This CDR3 has 15 residues. V gave up 0 bases and J gave up 2 bases; unmatched junction bases: 5.

The chain has TRBV4-1 and TRBJ2-2; 11 nucleotides align to TRBD2. The CDR3 is 18 residues long. V was pared by 4 bases and J by 7 bases, with 14 bases of the junction left unmatched. CDR1 is MGHRA and CDR2 is YSYEKL in the germline V gene. The CDR3 sequence is CASSLETSGMLEGGELFF. The CDR3 bases are TGCGCCAGCAGCCTTGAGACTAGCGGGATGTTAGAGGGCGGGGAGCTGTTTTTT.